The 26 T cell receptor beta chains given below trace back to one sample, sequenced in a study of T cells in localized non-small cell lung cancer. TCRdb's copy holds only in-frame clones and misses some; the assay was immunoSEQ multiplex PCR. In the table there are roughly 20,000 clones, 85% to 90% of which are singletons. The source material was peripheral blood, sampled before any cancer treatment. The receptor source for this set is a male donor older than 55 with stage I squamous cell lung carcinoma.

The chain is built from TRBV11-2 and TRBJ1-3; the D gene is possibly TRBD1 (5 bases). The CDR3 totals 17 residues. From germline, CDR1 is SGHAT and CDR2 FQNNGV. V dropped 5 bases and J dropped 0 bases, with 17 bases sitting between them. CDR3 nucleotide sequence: TGTGCCAGCAGCACCCCGGGACTGACTATCTCTGGAAACACCATATATTTT. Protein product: CASSTPGLTISGNTIYF.

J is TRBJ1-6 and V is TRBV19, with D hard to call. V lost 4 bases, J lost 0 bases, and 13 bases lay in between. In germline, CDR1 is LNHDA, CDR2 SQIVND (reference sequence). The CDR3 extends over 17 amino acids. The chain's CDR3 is CASSTDSQTSYNSPLHF. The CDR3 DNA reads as TGTGCCAGTAGTACAGACTCCCAAACCTCCTATAATTCACCCCTCCACTTT.

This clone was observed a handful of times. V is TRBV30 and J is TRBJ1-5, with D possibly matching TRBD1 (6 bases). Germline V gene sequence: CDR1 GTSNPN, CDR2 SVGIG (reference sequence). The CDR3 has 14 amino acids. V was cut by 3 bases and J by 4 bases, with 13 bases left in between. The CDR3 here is CAWSQGGENQPQHF. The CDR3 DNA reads TGTGCCTGGAGCCAAGGGGGTGAAAATCAGCCCCAGCATTTT.

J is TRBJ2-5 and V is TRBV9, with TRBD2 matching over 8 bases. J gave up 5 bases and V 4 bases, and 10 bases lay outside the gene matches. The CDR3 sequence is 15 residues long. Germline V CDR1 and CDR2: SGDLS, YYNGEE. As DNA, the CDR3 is TGTGCCAGCAGCCCGGGGGGGAGGGCCCAGGAGACCCAGTACTTC. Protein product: CASSPGGRAQETQYF.

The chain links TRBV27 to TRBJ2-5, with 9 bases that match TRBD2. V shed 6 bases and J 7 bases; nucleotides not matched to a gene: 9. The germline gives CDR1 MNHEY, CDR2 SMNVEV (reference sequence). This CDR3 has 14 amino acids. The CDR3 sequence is CASSLRSGGGTQYF. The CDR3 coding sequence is TGTGCCAGCAGCCTTCGTAGCGGGGGTGGGACCCAGTACTTC.

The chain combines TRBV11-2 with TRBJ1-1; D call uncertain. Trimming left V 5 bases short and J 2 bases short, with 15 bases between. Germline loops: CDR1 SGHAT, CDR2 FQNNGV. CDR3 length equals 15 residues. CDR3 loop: CASSPDPRRNTEAFF. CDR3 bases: TGTGCCAGCAGCCCTGACCCCAGGCGTAACACTGAAGCTTTCTTT.

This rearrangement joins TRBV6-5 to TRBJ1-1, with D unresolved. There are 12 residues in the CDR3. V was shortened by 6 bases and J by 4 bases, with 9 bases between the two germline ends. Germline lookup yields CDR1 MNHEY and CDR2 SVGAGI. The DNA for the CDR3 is TGTGCCAGCAGGGGCCCGGGCACTGAAGCTTTCTTT. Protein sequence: CASRGPGTEAFF.

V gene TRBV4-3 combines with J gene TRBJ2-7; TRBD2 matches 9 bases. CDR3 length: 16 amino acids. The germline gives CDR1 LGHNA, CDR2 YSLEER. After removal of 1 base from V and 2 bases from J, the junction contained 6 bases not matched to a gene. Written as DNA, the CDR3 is TGCGCCAGCAGCCAAGGGCTAGCGGGGACCGCCTACGAGCAGTACTTC. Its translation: CASSQGLAGTAYEQYF.

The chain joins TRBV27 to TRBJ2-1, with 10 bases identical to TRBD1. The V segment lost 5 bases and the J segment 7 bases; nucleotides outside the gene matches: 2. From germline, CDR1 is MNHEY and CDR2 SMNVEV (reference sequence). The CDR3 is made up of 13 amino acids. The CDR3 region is CASSMDRGNEQFF. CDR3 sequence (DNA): TGTGCCAGCAGTATGGACAGGGGGAATGAGCAGTTCTTC.

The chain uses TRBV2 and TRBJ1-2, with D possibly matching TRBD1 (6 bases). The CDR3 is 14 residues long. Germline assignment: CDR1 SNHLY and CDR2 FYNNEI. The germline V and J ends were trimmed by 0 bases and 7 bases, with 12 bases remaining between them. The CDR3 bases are TGTGCCAGCAGTGAAGCGCTTAGGGGGGGTGGCTACACCTTC. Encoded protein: CASSEALRGGGYTF. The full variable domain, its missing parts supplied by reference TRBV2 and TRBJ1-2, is EPEVTQTPSHQVTQMGQEVILRCVPISNHLYFYWYRQILGQKVEFLVSFYNNEISEKSEIFDDQFSVERPDGSNFTLKIRSTKLEDSAMYFCASSEALRGGGYTFGSGTRLTVV.

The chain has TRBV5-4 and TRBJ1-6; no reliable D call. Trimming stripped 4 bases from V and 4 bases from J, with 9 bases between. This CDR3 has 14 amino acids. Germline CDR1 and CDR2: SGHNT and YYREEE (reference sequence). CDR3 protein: CASSADRYNSPLHF. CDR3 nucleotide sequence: TGTGCCAGCAGCGCGGACCGATATAATTCACCCCTCCACTTT.

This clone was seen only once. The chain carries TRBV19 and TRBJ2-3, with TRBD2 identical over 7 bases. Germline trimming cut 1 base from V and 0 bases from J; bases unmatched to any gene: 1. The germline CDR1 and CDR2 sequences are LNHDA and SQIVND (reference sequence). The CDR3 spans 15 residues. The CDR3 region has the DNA TGTGCCAGTAGTATAGGGGGGGGTAGCACAGATACGCAGTATTTT. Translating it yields CASSIGGGSTDTQYF.

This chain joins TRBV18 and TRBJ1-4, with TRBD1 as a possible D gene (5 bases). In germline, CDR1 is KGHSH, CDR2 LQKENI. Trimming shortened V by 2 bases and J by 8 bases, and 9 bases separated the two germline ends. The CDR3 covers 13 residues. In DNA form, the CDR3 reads TGTGCCAGCTCACCAGGGGCTAGAGAAAAACTGTTTTTT. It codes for CASSPGAREKLFF.

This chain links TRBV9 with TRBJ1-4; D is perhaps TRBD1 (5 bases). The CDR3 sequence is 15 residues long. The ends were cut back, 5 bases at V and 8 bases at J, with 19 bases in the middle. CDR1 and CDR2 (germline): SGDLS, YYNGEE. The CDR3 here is CASSAHGTGREKLFF. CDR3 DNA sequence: TGTGCCAGCAGTGCTCATGGGACGGGTCGCGAAAAACTGTTTTTT.

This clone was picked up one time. The DNA for the CDR3 is TGTGCCAGCAGTTTAACCAGAGCGAGCTCTGGAAACACCATATATTTT. This codes for CASSLTRASSGNTIYF. V gene TRBV28 combines with J gene TRBJ1-3; D gene unclear. The CDR3 length is 16 residues. The V and J ends lost 2 bases and 0 bases respectively, with 11 bases between them. The germline V gene has CDR1 MDHEN and CDR2 SYDVKM.

CDR3 nucleotides: TGTGCCAGTAGCACAGGGGTCAACTATGGCTACACCTTC. Amino acid sequence: CASSTGVNYGYTF. This chain connects TRBV19 to TRBJ1-2; 7 bases are shared with TRBD1. Germline V gene sequence: CDR1 LNHDA, CDR2 SQIVND (reference sequence). With V trimmed by 6 bases and J by 2 bases, 3 bases remained unmatched. CDR3 length: 13 residues.

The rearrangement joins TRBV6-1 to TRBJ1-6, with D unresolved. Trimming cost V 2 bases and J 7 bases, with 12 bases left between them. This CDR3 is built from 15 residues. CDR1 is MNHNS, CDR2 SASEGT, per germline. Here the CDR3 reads CASSETSDRNSPLHF. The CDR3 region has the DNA TGTGCCAGCAGTGAAACGAGCGATCGGAATTCACCCCTCCACTTT.

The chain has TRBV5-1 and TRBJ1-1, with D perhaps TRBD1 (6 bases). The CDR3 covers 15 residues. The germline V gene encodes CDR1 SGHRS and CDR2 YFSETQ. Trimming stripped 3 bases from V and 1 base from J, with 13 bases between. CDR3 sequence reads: CASSSGAGPNTEAFF. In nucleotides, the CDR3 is TGCGCCAGCAGCTCAGGGGCAGGGCCGAACACTGAAGCTTTCTTT.

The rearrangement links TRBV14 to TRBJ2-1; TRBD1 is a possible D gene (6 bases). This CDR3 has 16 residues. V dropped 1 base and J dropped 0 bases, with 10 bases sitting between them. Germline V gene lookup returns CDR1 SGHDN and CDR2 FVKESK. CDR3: CASSQGGRGSYNEQFF. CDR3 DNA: TGTGCCAGCAGCCAAGGAGGCAGGGGCTCCTACAATGAGCAGTTCTTC.

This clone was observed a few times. The CDR3 bases are TGTGCCAGCAGTTGGGAGAATTTGCCCCTCCACTTT. Its protein is CASSWENLPLHF. J is TRBJ1-6 and V is TRBV6-1, with D unclear. The CDR3 length is 12 residues. The V end was cut by 5 bases, the J end by 13 bases, with 12 bases between. Germline V CDR1 and CDR2: MNHNS, SASEGT.

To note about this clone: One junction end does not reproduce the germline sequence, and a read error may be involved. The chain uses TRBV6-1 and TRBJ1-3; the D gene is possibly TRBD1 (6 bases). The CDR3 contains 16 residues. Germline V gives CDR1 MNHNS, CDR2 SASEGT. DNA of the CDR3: TGTGCCATCAGTGAGTGGGGGGGCCATGCTGGAAACACCATATATTTT. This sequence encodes CAISEWGGHAGNTIYF.

The CDR3 nucleotides are TGTGCCAGCAGCGTGGACCAAAATGAAAAACTGTTTTTT. It codes for CASSVDQNEKLFF. V gene TRBV6-4 combines with J gene TRBJ1-4, with unresolved D. Germline values: CDR1 MRHNA, CDR2 SNTAGT. Trimming removed 6 bases at V and 5 bases at J, with 10 bases between. This CDR3 is built from 13 residues.

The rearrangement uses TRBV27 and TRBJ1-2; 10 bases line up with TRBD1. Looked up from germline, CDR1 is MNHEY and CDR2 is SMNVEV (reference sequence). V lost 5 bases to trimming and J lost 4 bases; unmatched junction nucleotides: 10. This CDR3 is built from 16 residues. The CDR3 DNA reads TGTGCCAGCAGTCTACTTCCGGGACAGGGGACCTATGGCTACACCTTC. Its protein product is CASSLLPGQGTYGYTF.

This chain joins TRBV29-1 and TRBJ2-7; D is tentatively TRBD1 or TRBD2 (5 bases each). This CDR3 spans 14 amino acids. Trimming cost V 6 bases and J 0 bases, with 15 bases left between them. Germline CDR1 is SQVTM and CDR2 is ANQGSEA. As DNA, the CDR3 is TGCAGCGTCGAAACCGGGACGTCCTCCTACGAGCAGTACTTC. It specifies CSVETGTSSYEQYF.

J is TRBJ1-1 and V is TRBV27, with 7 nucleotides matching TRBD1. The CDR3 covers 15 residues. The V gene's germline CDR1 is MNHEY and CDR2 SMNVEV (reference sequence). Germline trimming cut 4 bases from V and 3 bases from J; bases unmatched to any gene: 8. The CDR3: CASSSPRQGDTEAFF. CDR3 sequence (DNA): TGTGCCAGCAGTTCCCCCCGACAGGGAGACACTGAAGCTTTCTTT.

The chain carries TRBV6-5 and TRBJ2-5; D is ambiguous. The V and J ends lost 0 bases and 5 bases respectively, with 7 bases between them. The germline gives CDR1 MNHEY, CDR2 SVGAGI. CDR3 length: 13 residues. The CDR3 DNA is TGTGCCAGCAGTTACTCGTTTGACGAGACCCAGTACTTC. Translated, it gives CASSYSFDETQYF.